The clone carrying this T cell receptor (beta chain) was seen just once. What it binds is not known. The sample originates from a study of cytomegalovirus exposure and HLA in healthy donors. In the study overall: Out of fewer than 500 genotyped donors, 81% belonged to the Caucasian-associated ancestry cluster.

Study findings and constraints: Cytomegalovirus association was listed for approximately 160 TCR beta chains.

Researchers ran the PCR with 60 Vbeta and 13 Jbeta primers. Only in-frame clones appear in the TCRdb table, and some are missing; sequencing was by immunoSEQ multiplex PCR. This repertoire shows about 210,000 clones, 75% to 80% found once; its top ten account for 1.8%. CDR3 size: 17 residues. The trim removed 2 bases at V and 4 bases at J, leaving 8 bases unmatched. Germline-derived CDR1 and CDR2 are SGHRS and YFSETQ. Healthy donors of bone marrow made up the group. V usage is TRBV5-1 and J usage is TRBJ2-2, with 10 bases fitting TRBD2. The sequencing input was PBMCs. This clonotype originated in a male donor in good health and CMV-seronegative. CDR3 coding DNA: TGCGCCAGCAGCTTCCCGCGAGTAGCGGGAGGCACCGGGGAGCTGTTTTTT. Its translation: CASSFPRVAGGTGELFF.